This is a list of T cell receptor beta chains from one sample in a study of glioma-infiltrating T cells after dendritic cell vaccination. Sequenced by immunoSEQ multiplex PCR; TCRdb stores in-frame clones only, minus some. The sample has 85,000 to 100,000 clones; 75% to 90% are singletons. The source was blood, collected after dendritic cell vaccination. These receptors all come from a human donor with glioblastoma. CDR3s include the opening cysteine and the closing phenylalanine or tryptophan. The order of the fields is clone size, V gene, CDR3 protein. Where a row states a size, it is once, few, many or the class of an expanded clone; other rows omit it.

.	TRBV5-6	CASSLEVTSTYNEQFF
.	TRBV6-6	CASSARTSGRTYEQYF
.	TRBV4-2	CASSQGRTSIEETQYF
.	TRBV7-9	CASSRTSRETQYF
once	TRBV5-6	CASSLRTGVGYTF
.	TRBV7-8	CASGGLENEQFF
few	TRBV19	CASSATDLGRKDTQYF
once	TRBV5-6	CASSVADRGDQPQHF
.	TRBV28	CASSPQLAGTYEQYF
.	TRBV19	CASSMAQGYSNQPQHF
few	TRBV6-1	CASSARGLAGGTSYEQYF
.	TRBV28	CASSPPDRGVREGFF
.	TRBV5-4	CASSLSDKINYGYTF
.	TRBV15	CATSRDKGQDYGYTF
.	TRBV7-9	CASSLEGTGSPAFF
.	TRBV23-1	CASSQIPGLAGVEQYF
once	TRBV19	CASSIAEISGYTF
.	TRBV9	CASSVGLAGSYEQYF
.	TRBV15	CATSRGQGTGNTIYF
.	TRBV9	CASSVDSGFTYEQYF
.	TRBV6-5	CASSYNLEEQYF
.	TRBV27	CASTPTPGTGGNEQFF
.	TRBV5-6	CASSFRTGRLYGYTF
once	TRBV28	CASSTPGTVTYEQYF
.	TRBV30	CAWSDRGGTGTDTQYF
.	TRBV6-1	CASGDRENTEAFF
once	TRBV7-2	CASSPRGGGGVPQFF
.	TRBV19	CASNSPGGTDTQYF
.	TRBV9	CASSNQGAADTIYF
.	TRBV27	CASSLRGQGLEQYF
.	TRBV18	CASSSGHMNTEAFF
.	TRBV7-9	CASSLVRDSFSYNSPLHF
.	TRBV27	CASSFGQAPYEQYF
.	TRBV15	CATSRDRGLDYEQYF
.	TRBV2	CATPAGGPPDTQYF
once	TRBV5-6	CASRRTGANYGYTF
.	TRBV28	CASSLPGQSSYNEQFF
few	TRBV5-4	CASSSQGVAGSFF
.	TRBV7-9	CASSLRLGTDTQYF
.	TRBV7-2	CASSPPPGGYNEQFF
.	TRBV9	CASSVDSSYNEQFF
.	TRBV19	CASSGWESNYGYTF